Following are 21 T cell receptor beta chains from one sample sequenced in a study of T cells after yellow fever vaccination. Using its own MiXCR run on the 5' RACE reads, TCRdb lists one record per CDR3 protein. The profile covers around 550,000 distinct CDR3 sequences, with 15% to 20% appearing a single time and roughly 13% taken by the ten largest. Here the sequenced sample was PBMCs, taken 15 days after the yellow fever booster vaccination. These receptor sequences come from a man between 25 and 39 years old who received the YFV17D yellow fever vaccine.

In this sample, this clonotype turned up a few times. The chain has TRBV7-8 and TRBJ2-1; the D gene is possibly TRBD2 (5 bases). The germline V gene has CDR1 SGHVS and CDR2 FQNEAQ. This CDR3 comprises 16 residues. The V and J ends lost 5 bases and 0 bases respectively, with 14 bases between them. The CDR3 is CASSPSFSDSYNEQFF. CDR3 DNA: TGTGCCAGCAGCCCCTCGTTTAGCGACTCCTACAATGAGCAGTTCTTC.

V usage is TRBV5-1 and J usage is TRBJ2-3; D is possibly TRBD1 or TRBD2 (5 bases each). V was trimmed by 0 bases and J by 1 base, leaving 9 bases between them. The germline CDR1 and CDR2 sequences are SGHRS and YFSETQ. CDR3 length: 15 amino acids. The CDR3 sequence is CASSLAGPGTDTQYF. In nucleotides, the CDR3 is TGCGCCAGCAGCTTGGCGGGACCAGGCACAGATACGCAGTATTTT. Together with reference TRBV5-1 and TRBJ2-3, the CDR3 gives the full variable domain: KAGVTQTPRYLIKTRGQQVTLSCSPISGHRSVSWYQQTPGQGLQFLFEYFSETQRNKGNFPGRFSGRQFSNSRSEMNVSTLELGDSALYLCASSLAGPGTDTQYFGPGTRLTVL.

As DNA, the CDR3 is TGTGCCAGCAGCGTAGGCTCAGGGGTGACGGGGCAGTACTTC. It specifies CASSVGSGVTGQYF. The chain uses TRBV9 and TRBJ2-7; D is perhaps TRBD1 (6 bases). This CDR3 comprises 14 residues. The V gene's germline CDR1 is SGDLS and CDR2 YYNGEE. Trimming shortened V by 0 bases and J by 9 bases, and 16 bases separated the two germline ends. The complete variable domain, with remaining parts taken from reference TRBV9 and TRBJ2-7, reads DSGVTQTPKHLITATGQRVTLRCSPRSGDLSVYWYQQSLDQGLQFLIQYYNGEERAKGNILERFSAQQFPDLHSELNLSSLELGDSALYFCASSVGSGVTGQYFGPGTRLTVT.

This chain joins TRBV6-5 and TRBJ2-2; possibly TRBD1 for D (5 bases). Per the germline V gene, CDR1 is MNHEY and CDR2 is SVGAGI. CDR3 length: 14 residues. Trimming shortened V by 5 bases and J by 4 bases, and 11 bases separated the two germline ends. The CDR3 DNA reads as TGTGCCAGCAGTCACAATAGGGGCACCGGGGAGCTGTTTTTT. Its translation: CASSHNRGTGELFF.

This clonotype was seen only once. DNA for the CDR3: TGTGCCAGCCATCTAGCGGGAGGGCGCAACGAGCAGTACTTC. This gives the protein CASHLAGGRNEQYF. The chain uses TRBV27 and TRBJ2-7, with TRBD2 matching over 12 bases. The CDR3 has 14 amino acids. Germline values: CDR1 MNHEY, CDR2 SMNVEV (reference sequence). The trim removed 8 bases at V and 5 bases at J, leaving 7 bases unmatched.

The rearrangement uses TRBV12-3 or TRBV12-4 and TRBJ2-2; 8 bases line up with TRBD2. V shed 6 bases and J 5 bases; nucleotides not matched to a gene: 5. The CDR3 totals 14 residues. The CDR3 DNA reads as TGTGCCAGCAGGAGACTAGCGTTAACCGGGGAGCTGTTTTTT. Translated, it gives CASRRLALTGELFF.

This clonotype has more than one count but fewer than ten. The chain employs TRBV28 and TRBJ2-5; TRBD1 agrees at 8 bases. The CDR3 is 14 residues long. With V trimmed by 8 bases and J by 6 bases, 11 bases remained unmatched. Germline V lookup: CDR1 MDHEN, CDR2 SYDVKM. The CDR3 nucleotides read TGTGCCAGCGTAAGCACAGGGGGAATTAAGACCCAGTACTTC. Translated: CASVSTGGIKTQYF.

This clonotype has just a few counts. The chain has TRBV6-5 and TRBJ2-4, with D unclear. CDR1 and CDR2 from the germline V gene are MNHEY and SVGAGI. Trimming took off 0 bases at V and 0 bases at J, with 6 bases between the two ends. The CDR3 length is 15 residues. CDR3 nucleotide sequence: TGTGCCAGCAGTTACTCCCGGACAGCCAAAAACATTCAGTACTTC. Its translation: CASSYSRTAKNIQYF.

In DNA form, the CDR3 reads TGTGCCAGCAGCTTAGAGACAGGAATGATCACAGATACGCAGTATTTT. Its translation: CASSLETGMITDTQYF. The chain has TRBV7-2 and TRBJ2-3; perhaps TRBD1 as D (6 bases). The CDR3 runs 16 residues. In germline, CDR1 is SGHTA, CDR2 FQGNSA. Trimming pared 1 base from V and 2 bases from J, leaving 13 bases between.

The CDR3, as DNA: TGTGCCAGCAGCAAACGGAGAGAGCAGTTCTTC. Its protein is CASSKRREQFF. The rearrangement joins TRBV5-6 to TRBJ2-1; D not certain. Germline assignment: CDR1 SGHDT and CDR2 YYEEEE. The CDR3 is made up of 11 amino acids. Trimming pared 4 bases from V and 10 bases from J, leaving 9 bases between.

The chain has TRBV9 and TRBJ1-1, with D tentatively TRBD1 (6 bases). This CDR3 is 14 amino acids long. Trimming left V 3 bases short and J 3 bases short, with 12 bases between. Germline CDR1 and CDR2: SGDLS and YYNGEE. CDR3: CASSATGSHTEAFF. CDR3 nucleotide sequence: TGTGCCAGCAGCGCAACAGGGAGCCACACTGAAGCTTTCTTT.

This clonotype has only a few counts. The chain couples TRBV21-1 to TRBJ2-7; the D segment call TRBD1 is taken from the table without a DNA check. TRBV21-1 is a pseudogene. CDR3 length equals 16 residues. Written as DNA, the CDR3 is TGTGCCAGCAGCAAAGTAGGAAGGGACACAAACTACGAGCAGTACTTC. This sequence encodes CASSKVGRDTNYEQYF.

This clonotype was seen a few times. The CDR3 is CASNLGWVSSYEQYF. CDR3 bases: TGTGCCAGCAATCTAGGGTGGGTGAGCTCCTACGAGCAGTACTTC. This sequence joins TRBV2 and TRBJ2-7; D is undetermined. The CDR3 extends over 15 amino acids. The germline gives CDR1 SNHLY, CDR2 FYNNEI. Trimming took 7 bases from V and 0 from J, leaving 16 bases between them.

The chain employs TRBV5-1 and TRBJ1-4; D gene unclear. V was cut by 0 bases and J by 7 bases, with 7 bases left in between. This CDR3 comprises 13 residues. In germline, CDR1 is SGHRS, CDR2 YFSETQ. CDR3 protein: CASSLVRGEKLFF. The DNA for the CDR3 is TGCGCCAGCAGCTTGGTTCGGGGTGAAAAACTGTTTTTT.

This clonotype turned up a few times. The V and J genes are TRBV9 and TRBJ2-1, with 7 bases fitting TRBD2. With 3 bases clipped from V and 0 bases from J, the junction kept 3 bases outside the gene matches. The CDR3 runs 15 residues. The V gene's germline CDR1 is SGDLS and CDR2 YYNGEE. This CDR3 is CASSGGGTSYNEQFF. The DNA for the CDR3 is TGTGCCAGCAGCGGGGGGGGAACCTCCTACAATGAGCAGTTCTTC.

The gene calls are TRBV12-3 or TRBV12-4 and TRBJ2-1; 10 bases line up with TRBD1. The V gene end was trimmed by 1 base and the J gene end by 6 bases; junction bases not matched to a gene: 3. The CDR3 spans 15 residues. The CDR3 DNA reads as TGTGCCAGCAGTTTAGGGGGGACAGGGGTCAATGAGCAGTTCTTC. It is translated as CASSLGGTGVNEQFF.

This clonotype showed up just a few times. The rearrangement joins TRBV5-1 to TRBJ2-7; TRBD2 matches at 9 bases. Germline-derived CDR1 and CDR2 are SGHRS and YFSETQ. J was trimmed by 4 bases and V by 5 bases; bases with no gene match: 10. CDR3 length: 15 amino acids. DNA of the CDR3: TGCGCCAGCAGTTACCGACTAGCGGAGAATTACGAGCAGTACTTC. It translates to CASSYRLAENYEQYF.

CDR3 bases: TGTGCCAGCAGCACGGCGTTCCTACTACAGGGCTACAATGAGCAGTTCTTC. Translated, it gives CASSTAFLLQGYNEQFF. This chain joins TRBV7-2 and TRBJ2-1; a weak D match, TRBD1 (6 bases). This CDR3 region has 17 residues. V dropped 5 bases and J dropped 3 bases, with 20 bases sitting between them. Germline CDR1 reads SGHTA; CDR2 reads FQGNSA.

This clonotype was seen a single time. This chain connects TRBV5-1 to TRBJ2-3; TRBD2 agrees at 11 bases. CDR3 length: 19 residues. The V segment lost 2 bases and the J segment 5 bases; nucleotides outside the gene matches: 16. CDR1 SGHRS and CDR2 YFSETQ come from the germline V gene. The CDR3 DNA sequence: TGCGCCAGCAGCTTTTCCGGGCTAGCGGGAGGACCACCTGGAGATACGCAGTATTTT. Protein sequence: CASSFSGLAGGPPGDTQYF. Full variable domain (rest looked up from reference TRBV5-1 and TRBJ2-3): KAGVTQTPRYLIKTRGQQVTLSCSPISGHRSVSWYQQTPGQGLQFLFEYFSETQRNKGNFPGRFSGRQFSNSRSEMNVSTLELGDSALYLCASSFSGLAGGPPGDTQYFGPGTRLTVL.

This clonotype was found many times. The chain couples TRBV25-1 to TRBJ2-3; D remains unclear. The CDR3 has 11 residues. Looked up from germline, CDR1 is MGHDK and CDR2 is SYGVNS. The V and J ends lost 6 bases and 3 bases respectively, with 4 bases between them. The CDR3 DNA sequence: TGTGCCAGCAGCTGGACAGATACGCAGTATTTT. Its translation: CASSWTDTQYF.

This clonotype occurred a few times. The chain joins TRBV10-1 to TRBJ2-3; D gene unclear. CDR1 and CDR2 from the germline V gene are WNHNN and SYGVQD (reference sequence). The CDR3 has 14 amino acids. The V end lost 7 bases, the J end lost 1 base, and 12 bases lay between the germline ends. As DNA, the CDR3 is TGCGCCAGCAAGGGAAGAGCAGGCACAGATACGCAGTATTTT. Translation gives CASKGRAGTDTQYF.